What follows describes a single TCR beta chain. Its antigen is unknown. The record originates from a study of T cells in localized non-small cell lung cancer. Study-wide points: T cell clonality was highest in uninvolved adjacent lung, above tumor. Median detection of top 100 tumor clones in adjacent lung was about 52 clones.

Sequencing was performed with immunoSEQ multiplex PCR; in TCRdb, only in-frame clones are kept and a portion is missing. In the table there are roughly 25,000 clones, about 85% of which are singletons. The germline V gene has CDR1 MNHEY and CDR2 SMNVEV (reference sequence). This CDR3 has 19 amino acids. V dropped 3 bases and J dropped 6; count of bases not matched to a gene: 16. V gene TRBV27 combines with J gene TRBJ2-1, with TRBD2 identical over 11 bases. The clonotype was recovered from a female donor older than 55 with stage II squamous cell lung carcinoma. The source material was peripheral blood, sampled before any cancer treatment. CDR3 sequence reads: CASSFPLPETSGKGNEQFF. Written as DNA, the CDR3 is TGTGCCAGCAGTTTCCCCCTTCCGGAGACTAGCGGGAAGGGCAATGAGCAGTTCTTC.